The subject of this entry is one T cell receptor (beta chain). This entry comes from a study of shared clonotypes between healthy human individuals. Study information: Per-donor plates numbered three CD4 naive, three CD4 memory, two CD8 naive and one CD8 memory.

TCRdb's table, derived via immunoSEQ multiplex PCR, lists solely in-frame clones and lacks some. The sample comprises roughly 550,000 clones, 95% of which are singletons, and 0.1% to 0.11% rests with the top ten. Terminally differentiated effector memory CD45RA+ cells were excluded from the naive CD8 cells, which were CD45RO-negative and positively selected for CCR7. Study donors comprised healthy, HIV-negative adults devoid of recent acute infection or vaccination. Germline CDR1 reads MNHNY; CDR2 reads SVGAGI (reference sequence). V lost 4 bases, J lost 1 base, and 0 bases stayed unmatched. The CDR3 consists of 15 residues.

The V gene is TRBV6-6, the J gene TRBJ2-3; TRBD2 aligns across 12 bases. The TCR originated in a woman aged 25 to 45 in good health. The sample taken for sequencing was naive CD8+ T cells sorted from blood. CDR3 DNA: TGTGCCAGCAGTTGGACTAGCGGGGGCACAGATACGCAGTATTTT. This gives the protein CASSWTSGGTDTQYF.